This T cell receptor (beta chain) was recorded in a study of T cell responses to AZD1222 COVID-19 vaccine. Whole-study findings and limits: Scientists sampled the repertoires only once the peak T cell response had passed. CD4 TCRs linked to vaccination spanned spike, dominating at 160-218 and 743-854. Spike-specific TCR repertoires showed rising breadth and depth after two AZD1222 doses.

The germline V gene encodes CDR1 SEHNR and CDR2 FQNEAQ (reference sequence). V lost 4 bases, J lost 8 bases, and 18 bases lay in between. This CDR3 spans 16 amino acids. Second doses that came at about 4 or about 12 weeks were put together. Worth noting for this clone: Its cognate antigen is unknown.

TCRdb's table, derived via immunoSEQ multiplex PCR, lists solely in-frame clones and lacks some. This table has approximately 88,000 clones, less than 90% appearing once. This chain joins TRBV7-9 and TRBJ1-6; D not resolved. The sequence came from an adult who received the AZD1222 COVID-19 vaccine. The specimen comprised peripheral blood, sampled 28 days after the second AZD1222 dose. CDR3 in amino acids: CASSSERGTADSPLHF. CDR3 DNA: TGTGCCAGCAGCTCGGAGCGGGGAACAGCAGATTCACCCCTCCACTTT.